This TCR beta chain was identified during a study of shared clonotypes between healthy human individuals. Clones were read by immunoSEQ multiplex PCR, and TCRdb kept only the in-frame ones, dropping some. The profile shows about 2.1 million clones, just under 95% of them singletons. The germline V and J ends were trimmed by 2 bases and 0 bases, with 16 bases remaining between them. The germline CDR1 and CDR2 sequences are MNHNS and SASEGT. This CDR3 comprises 17 residues. Concerning this clone itself: The antigen is undetermined.

General study findings and limits: Rarefaction indicated that sorted-subset sequencing remained incomplete although depth was large. Some clonotypes were shared by all four sorted-subset donors, while others were not shared. The non-shared ones had lower generation probabilities than the shared ones.

Selected positively for CCR7 and CD45RO-negative, naive CD8 cells excluded terminally differentiated effector memory CD45RA+ cells. Only Caucasian adults living in Nashville, Tennessee made up the donor group. This TCR derives from a man aged 18 to 35 in good health. Some clones in this sample may be carry-over from other donors' samples. Material for sequencing was naive CD8+ T cells from PBMCs. The chain has TRBV6-1 and TRBJ1-2; TRBD1 is a possible D gene (5 bases). The CDR3 sequence: CASSEWGIAGSNYGYTF. The CDR3 DNA is TGTGCCAGCAGTGAATGGGGGATAGCGGGCTCTAACTATGGCTACACCTTC.